The sequence of this T cell receptor beta chain was determined in a study of ipilimumab plus nivolumab after autologous stem cell transplantation. Study overall: Typical patient got roughly 5 ipilimumab doses and about eight nivolumab doses (median). Both relapsed and primary refractory DLBCL were included.

This table comes from immunoSEQ multiplex PCR, and its TCRdb copy is limited to in-frame clones, with some not included. The data contain more than 15,000 clones, almost 80% of them singletons. Ipilimumab, 1 mg/kg, started 14 to 28 days after autologous transplant. Through week 26, nivolumab 3 mg/kg IV was given weeks 1, 4, 7, 10, then biweekly. The length of the CDR3 is 12 residues. Trimming took off 6 bases at V and 2 bases at J, with 8 bases between the two ends. The germline gives CDR1 SGHKS, CDR2 YYEKEE (reference sequence). This chain uses TRBV5-5 with TRBJ1-1; no firm D call. The sequenced sample was PBMCs, obtained in a trial of ipilimumab plus nivolumab as post-transplant consolidation. This sequence originates from a male donor with diffuse large B-cell lymphoma. CDR3 protein: CASNPLNTEAFF. The CDR3 coding sequence is TGTGCCAGCAACCCACTAAACACTGAAGCTTTCTTT.